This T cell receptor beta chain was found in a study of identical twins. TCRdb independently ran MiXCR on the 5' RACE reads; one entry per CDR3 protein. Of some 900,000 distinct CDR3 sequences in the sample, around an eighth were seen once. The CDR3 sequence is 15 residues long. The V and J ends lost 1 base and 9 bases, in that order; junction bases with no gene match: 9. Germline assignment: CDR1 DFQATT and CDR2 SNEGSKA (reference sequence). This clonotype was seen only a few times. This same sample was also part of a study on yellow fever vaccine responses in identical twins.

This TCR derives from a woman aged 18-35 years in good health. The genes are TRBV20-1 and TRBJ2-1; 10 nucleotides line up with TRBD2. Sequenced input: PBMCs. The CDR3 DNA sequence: TGCAGTGCTAGAGGTTTCCTAGCGGGGGAGAGTGAGCAGTTCTTC. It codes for CSARGFLAGESEQFF.